What follows is one T cell receptor (beta chain) and its context. Its matching antigen is unknown. For TCRbeta, the library was prepared with unique molecular identifiers. TCRdb re-called the PCR reads with MiXCR, one entry per CDR3 protein. This repertoire shows 600,000 to 800,000 distinct CDR3 sequences, around 14% found once; its top ten account for around 0.8%. Trimming shortened V by 4 bases and J by 1 base, and 10 bases separated the two germline ends. The CDR3 is made up of 15 amino acids. In germline, CDR1 is MNHNS, CDR2 SASEGT. The data were obtained in a study of T-cell reconstitution after alpha-beta-depleted transplantation in children. Points from the study as a whole: Some patients showed high day-60 TCRbeta diversity, which derived from surviving recipient T cells and thymic progenitors.

The sample consisted of PBMCs, taken before TCRalphabeta/CD19-depleted stem cell transplant. The clonotype originates from a girl aged 2-10 years with congenital amegakaryocytic thrombocytopenia, due to receive a stem cell transplant. The chain couples TRBV6-1 to TRBJ1-4; D not resolved. As DNA, the CDR3 is TGTGCCAGCAGTGCCCTGGAGGGAACTAATGAAAAACTGTTTTTT. The encoded protein is CASSALEGTNEKLFF.